The rows below give T cell receptor beta chains drawn from one sample of a study of lymphopenia after photon versus proton radiotherapy. Data came from immunoSEQ multiplex PCR; TCRdb stores just in-frame clones and leaves some out. The table shows some 27,000 clones, with roughly 89% occurring only once. The sequencing here drew on peripheral blood, taken from a patient treated with photon-based radiotherapy. The origin of the receptors is a man in his fifties or sixties with gastric cancer. Each CDR3 is given with its conserved first and last residue. The D gene is left open where the match is weak. Clone size is not always given. Where it is, it says once, few, many or a class for expanded clones.

v_gene	abundance	d_gene	j_gene	CDR3aa	CDR3nt
TRBV15	NA	NA	TRBJ1-2	CATSTGGRGYTF	TGTGCCACCAGCACGGGCGGGCGTGGCTACACCTTC
TRBV6-1	NA	TRBD1	TRBJ1-1	CASSKTGEGNTEAFF	TGTGCCAGCAGTAAAACAGGGGAAGGGAACACTGAAGCTTTCTTT
TRBV5-4	NA	TRBD1	TRBJ1-4	CASSEGTGPSEKLFF	TGTGCCAGCAGCGAGGGGACAGGTCCGTCCGAAAAACTGTTTTTT
TRBV10-1	NA	TRBD1	TRBJ2-5	CASSWSGTGDRETQYF	TGCGCCAGCAGTTGGAGTGGGACAGGGGATAGGGAGACCCAGTACTTC
TRBV27	NA	TRBD2	TRBJ2-3	CASSLSRASGGSDTQYF	TGTGCCAGCAGTTTATCTCGGGCTAGCGGGGGTTCAGATACGCAGTATTTT
TRBV7-9	few	NA	TRBJ1-2	CASSLARTESYTF	TGTGCCAGCAGCTTAGCCCGGACGGAGAGCTACACCTTC
TRBV11-3	NA	TRBD2	TRBJ2-1	CASSSGTRSNEQFF	TGTGCCAGCAGCAGTGGGACTAGGAGTAATGAGCAGTTCTTC
TRBV6-6	NA	TRBD2	TRBJ2-7	CASNRLAGHYEQYF	TGTGCCAGCAACAGGCTAGCGGGGCACTACGAGCAGTACTTC
TRBV19	NA	TRBD2	TRBJ2-1	CASRTTSSTEQFF	TGTGCCAGTAGGACGACTAGCAGCACTGAGCAGTTCTTC
TRBV7-3	NA	NA	TRBJ1-1	CASSLTSGAVTEAFF	TGTGCCAGCAGCTTAACGTCAGGGGCGGTGACTGAAGCTTTCTTT
TRBV19	NA	NA	TRBJ1-1	CASSMIRDWSSEAFF	TGTGCCAGTAGTATGATCCGGGACTGGAGTAGTGAAGCTTTCTTT
TRBV19	NA	TRBD1	TRBJ2-3	CASMDRGAGTDTQYF	TGTGCCAGTATGGACAGGGGAGCGGGCACAGATACGCAGTATTTT
TRBV5-4	NA	NA	TRBJ1-1	CASSLERMNTEAFF	TGTGCCAGCAGCTTGGAAAGGATGAACACTGAAGCTTTCTTT